Sequencing of this TCR beta chain was carried out in a study of blood T cell repertoires in COVID-19. Study in general: COVID-19 samples, acute and convalescent, were from the United States, Italy and Spain. T cells, B-cell-depleted T cells, or PBMCs supplied cDNA or gDNA.

Original processing methods: Reference gene primer amplification yielded estimated nucleated cell counts. The assay was immunoSEQ multiplex PCR, and TCRdb's table has in-frame clones only and misses some. V, J and clone size are taken as reported in that table, and D and trimming were inferred from the DNA itself. This sample carries some 250,000 clones, 70% to 90% of them seen once, and the ten largest clones take 0.8%. Trimming removed 3 bases at V and 7 bases at J, with 10 bases between. The V gene's germline CDR1 is MGHRA and CDR2 YSYEKL. The CDR3 loop spans 13 amino acids. The rearrangement uses TRBV4-1 and TRBJ2-1; tentative D call: TRBD2 (6 bases). Sequencing was done on a sample of peripheral blood. The TCR was taken from a young woman with acute or convalescent COVID-19. The CDR3 here is CASSHVLANEQFF. CDR3 nucleotides: TGCGCCAGCAGCCATGTTCTAGCGAATGAGCAGTTCTTC.